This paragraph covers one T cell receptor (beta chain) sequence. This sample stems from a study of early T cells in non-severe SARS-CoV-2 infection. V shed 4 bases and J shed 3 bases, with 15 bases lying between them. CDR1 is SGHDT, CDR2 YYEEEE, per germline. This CDR3 has 15 amino acids. TCRdb processed the 5' RACE reads anew with MiXCR; each CDR3 protein has one entry. In the table there are tens of thousands of distinct CDR3 sequences, approximately 13% of which are singletons. This TCR was sampled from an adult who was a healthcare worker with PCR-confirmed SARS-CoV-2 infection or an uninfected control (not recorded which). Sequenced: whole blood. The chain combines TRBV5-6 with TRBJ2-3; D is perhaps TRBD1 (6 bases). The CDR3 protein is CASSLGTRTTDTQYF. The DNA for the CDR3 is TGTGCCAGCAGCCTGGGGACAAGGACGACAGATACGCAGTATTTT.